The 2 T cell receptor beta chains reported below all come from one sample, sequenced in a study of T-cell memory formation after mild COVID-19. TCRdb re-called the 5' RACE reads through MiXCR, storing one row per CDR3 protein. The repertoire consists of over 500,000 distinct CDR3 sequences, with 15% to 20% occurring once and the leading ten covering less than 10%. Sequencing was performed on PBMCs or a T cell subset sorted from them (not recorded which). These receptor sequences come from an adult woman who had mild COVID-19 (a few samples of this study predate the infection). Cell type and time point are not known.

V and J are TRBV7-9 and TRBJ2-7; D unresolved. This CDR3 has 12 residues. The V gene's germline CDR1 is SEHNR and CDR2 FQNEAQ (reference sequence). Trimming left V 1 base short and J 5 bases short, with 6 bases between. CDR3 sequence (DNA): TGTGCCAGCAGCTTAGTAATCGACGAGCAGTACTTC. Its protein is CASSLVIDEQYF.

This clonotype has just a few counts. CDR3 residues: CASSERGVGADTQYF. The CDR3 DNA sequence: TGTGCCAGCAGCGAAAGGGGAGTCGGGGCAGATACGCAGTATTTT. This sequence joins TRBV9 and TRBJ2-3; tentatively, D is TRBD1 or TRBD2 (5 bases each). Germline CDR1 and CDR2: SGDLS and YYNGEE. This CDR3 has 15 amino acids. V dropped 3 bases and J dropped 4 bases, with 15 bases sitting between them.